Each of the 12 T cell receptor beta chains below was sequenced from the same sample in a study of identical twins (dated by TCRdb to the mid-2010s). The protocol used for the library was 5' RACE. Sequencer: Illumina HiSeq 2000. The raw public reads went through TCRdb reprocessing: fastp at Q25, MiXCR clone calling, in-frame beta chains kept. Each CDR3 protein gets just one entry, which takes the most common genes and DNA from the rows behind it. In this sample the table shows some 1,700,000 distinct CDR3 sequences, about 31% of which occur a single time. The ten largest clonotypes hold about 0.27% of the sample. Sequences were obtained from cord blood. All receptors come from a newborn girl in good health.

The chain employs TRBV5-1 and TRBJ2-7; possibly TRBD2 for D (5 bases). V was cut by 4 bases and J by 3 bases, with 17 bases left in between. The CDR3 runs 15 residues. CDR1 is SGHRS, CDR2 YFSETQ, per germline. The CDR3 here is CASSQRVSPNYEQYF. In DNA, the CDR3 is TGCGCCAGCAGCCAGAGGGTGAGCCCAAACTACGAGCAGTACTTC.

The V gene is TRBV12-3 or TRBV12-4, the J gene TRBJ2-3; 13 nucleotides agree with TRBD2. The CDR3 covers 20 residues. V lost 7 bases to trimming and J lost 6 bases; unmatched junction nucleotides: 22. Written as DNA, the CDR3 is TGTGCCAGCACTAACGGGGGACTAGCGGGGTATTGGGCACAGTTGGATACGCAGTATTTT. This translates into CASTNGGLAGYWAQLDTQYF.

This clonotype was observed a handful of times. The chain recombines TRBV20-1 with TRBJ2-1; tentatively, D is TRBD1 (5 bases). CDR1 and CDR2 (germline): DFQATT, SNEGSKA (reference sequence). The CDR3 contains 15 residues. Deletions cut 1 base from V and 3 bases from J, with 13 bases between. CDR3 in amino acids: CSARAAGRDYNEQFF. DNA of the CDR3: TGCAGTGCTAGAGCCGCCGGCAGGGACTACAATGAGCAGTTCTTC.

This clonotype has only a few counts. Germline and junction disagree at one end, which may indicate a read error. The V and J genes are TRBV7-2 and TRBJ1-2; no clear D gene. There are 16 residues in the CDR3. Per germline, CDR1 SGHTA and CDR2 FQGNSA. CDR3 region: CASNLVLITVNYGYTF. The DNA for the CDR3 is TGTGCCAGCAACTTAGTACTTATCACAGTTAACTATGGCTACACCTTC.

This sequence joins TRBV20-1 and TRBJ1-1; 7 positions agree with TRBD1. Germline assignment: CDR1 DFQATT and CDR2 SNEGSKA (reference sequence). The CDR3 sequence is 13 residues long. The V segment lost 6 bases and the J segment 5 bases; nucleotides outside the gene matches: 9. The CDR3 DNA reads TGCAGTGCAACCCCGGGACAGCCTACTGAAGCTTTCTTT. This codes for CSATPGQPTEAFF.

This clonotype was counted a few times. The V and J genes are TRBV28 and TRBJ2-3, with D possibly TRBD2 on 7 matching bases. The V gene's germline CDR1 is MDHEN and CDR2 SYDVKM. CDR3 length equals 19 residues. The V and J ends lost 3 bases and 0 bases respectively, with 22 bases between them. CDR3 DNA: TGTGCCAGCAGTTTCCCGAGCCCCGGGGGGCTAGACAGCACAGATACGCAGTATTTT. Its protein is CASSFPSPGGLDSTDTQYF.

A few counts support this clonotype. The chain is built from TRBV6-2 or TRBV6-3 and TRBJ2-2; perhaps D is TRBD1 or TRBD2 (5 bases each). Germline CDR1 MNHEY, CDR2 SVGEGT. This CDR3 spans 13 amino acids. V was clipped by 1 base and J by 7 bases, with 7 bases between them. CDR3 nucleotides: TGTGCCAGCAGTTACTGGGACGTCGGGGAGCTGTTTTTT. Amino acid sequence: CASSYWDVGELFF.

CDR3 sequence (DNA): TGCGCCAGCGGCTACAGGGTTAGCACAGATACGCAGTATTTT. It translates to CASGYRVSTDTQYF. This rearrangement joins TRBV5-1 to TRBJ2-3; possibly TRBD1 for D (6 bases). This CDR3 region has 14 residues. Germline V gene lookup returns CDR1 SGHRS and CDR2 YFSETQ. V shed 7 bases and J shed 0 bases, with 12 bases lying between them.

This clonotype turned up a few times. The chain combines TRBV7-2 with TRBJ1-4, with TRBD1 matching over 10 bases. With 5 bases clipped from V and 8 bases from J, the junction kept 8 bases outside the gene matches. This CDR3 comprises 15 residues. Per the germline V gene, CDR1 is SGHTA and CDR2 is FQGNSA. CDR3 in DNA: TGTGCCAGCAGCCCGGGACAGGGGTTGAAGGAAAAACTGTTTTTT. Its translation is CASSPGQGLKEKLFF.

In this sample, this clonotype turned up a few times. The chain joins TRBV12-3 or TRBV12-4 to TRBJ2-1; D ambiguous. The CDR3 has 15 amino acids. V lost 1 base and J lost 3, with 10 bases in between. CDR3 loop: CASSLDSWGYNEQFF. DNA of the CDR3: TGTGCCAGCAGTTTAGATTCTTGGGGCTACAATGAGCAGTTCTTC.

The chain uses TRBV27 and TRBJ1-1; the D gene is possibly TRBD1 (5 bases). V was pared by 2 bases and J by 4 bases, with 14 bases between. The CDR3 spans 15 residues. Germline V gene sequence: CDR1 MNHEY, CDR2 SMNVEV (reference sequence). CDR3 coding DNA: TGTGCCAGCAGTTTAATAGGACGGGGGGTCACTGAAGCTTTCTTT. It yields the protein CASSLIGRGVTEAFF.

This clonotype was found many times. The V and J genes are TRBV7-9 and TRBJ2-4; unclear D gene. CDR3 length: 13 residues. The germline V gene encodes CDR1 SEHNR and CDR2 FQNEAQ (reference sequence). Trimming shortened V by 1 base and J by 7 bases, and 8 bases separated the two germline ends. CDR3 in amino acids: CASSLGGRNIQYF. The CDR3 coding sequence is TGTGCCAGCAGCTTAGGTGGCAGGAACATTCAGTACTTC. The variable domain in full, completed from reference TRBV7-9 and TRBJ2-4, reads DTGVSQNPRHKITKRGQNVTFRCDPISEHNRLYWYRQTLGQGPEFLTYFQNEAQLEKSRLLSDRFSAERPKGSFSTLEIQRTEQGDSAMYLCASSLGGRNIQYFGAGTRLSVL.